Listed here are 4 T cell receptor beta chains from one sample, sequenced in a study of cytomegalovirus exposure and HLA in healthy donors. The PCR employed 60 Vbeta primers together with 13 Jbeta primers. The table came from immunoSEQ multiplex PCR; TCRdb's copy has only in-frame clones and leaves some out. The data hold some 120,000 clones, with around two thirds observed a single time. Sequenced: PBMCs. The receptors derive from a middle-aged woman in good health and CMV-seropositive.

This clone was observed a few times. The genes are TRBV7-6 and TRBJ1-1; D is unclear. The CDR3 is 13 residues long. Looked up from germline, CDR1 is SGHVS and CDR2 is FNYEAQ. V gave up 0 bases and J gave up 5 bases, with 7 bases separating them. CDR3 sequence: CASSLAIRTEAFF. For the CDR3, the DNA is TGTGCCAGCAGCTTAGCGATCCGGACTGAAGCTTTCTTT.

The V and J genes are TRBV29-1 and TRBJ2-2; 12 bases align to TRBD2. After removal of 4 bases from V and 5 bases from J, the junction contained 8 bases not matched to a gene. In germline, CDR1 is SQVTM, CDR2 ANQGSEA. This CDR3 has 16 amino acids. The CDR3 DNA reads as TGCAGCGTTGTAGCTAGCGGGAGGGCCGGTACCGGGGAGCTGTTTTTT. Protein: CSVVASGRAGTGELFF.

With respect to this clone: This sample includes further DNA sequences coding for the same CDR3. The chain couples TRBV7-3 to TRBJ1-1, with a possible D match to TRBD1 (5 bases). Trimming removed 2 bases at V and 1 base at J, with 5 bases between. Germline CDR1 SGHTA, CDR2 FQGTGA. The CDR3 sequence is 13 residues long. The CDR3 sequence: CASSLGQNTEAFF. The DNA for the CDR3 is TGTGCCAGCAGCTTAGGACAGAACACTGAAGCTTTCTTT.

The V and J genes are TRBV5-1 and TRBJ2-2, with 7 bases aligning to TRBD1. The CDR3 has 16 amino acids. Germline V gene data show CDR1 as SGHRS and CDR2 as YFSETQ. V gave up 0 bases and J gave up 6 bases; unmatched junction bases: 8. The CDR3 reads CASSLGPDRASGELFF. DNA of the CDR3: TGCGCCAGCAGCTTGGGCCCCGACAGGGCCTCCGGGGAGCTGTTTTTT.